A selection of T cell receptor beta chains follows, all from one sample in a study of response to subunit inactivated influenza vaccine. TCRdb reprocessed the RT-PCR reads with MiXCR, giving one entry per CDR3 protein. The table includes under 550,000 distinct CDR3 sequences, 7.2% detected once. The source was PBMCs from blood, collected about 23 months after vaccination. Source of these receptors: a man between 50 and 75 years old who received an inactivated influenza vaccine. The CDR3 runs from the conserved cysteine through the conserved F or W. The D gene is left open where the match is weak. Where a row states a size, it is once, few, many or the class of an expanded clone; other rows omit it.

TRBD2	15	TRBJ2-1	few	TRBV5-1	CASSRTGSGNNEQFF	TGCGCCAGCAGCCGGACGGGGAGCGGGAACAATGAGCAGTTCTTC
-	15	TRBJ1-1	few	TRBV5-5	CASSAVGRGAAEAFF	TGTGCCAGCAGCGCAGTAGGCCGGGGCGCGGCTGAAGCTTTCTTT
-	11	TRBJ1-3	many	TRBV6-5	CASSGGNTIYF	TGTGCCAGTTCGGGCGGAAACACCATATATTTT
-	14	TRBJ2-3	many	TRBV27	CASSLFSSTDTQYF	TGTGCCAGCAGTTTATTTTCCAGCACAGATACGCAGTATTTT
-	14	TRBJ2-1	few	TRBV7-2	CASSLYPNSNEQFF	TGTGCCAGCAGCTTATATCCGAACAGCAATGAGCAGTTCTTC
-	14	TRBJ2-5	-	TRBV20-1	CSARSARQTQTQYF	TGCAGTGCTAGGAGCGCGCGGCAGACCCAGACCCAGTACTTC
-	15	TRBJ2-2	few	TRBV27	CASSPQSVPTGELFF	TGTGCCAGCAGTCCTCAGTCGGTCCCCACCGGGGAGCTGTTTTTT
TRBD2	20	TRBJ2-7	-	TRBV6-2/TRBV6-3	CASSYNPAGGRALSSYEQYF	TGTGCCAGCAGTTACAACCCTGCGGGCGGGAGGGCCCTTAGCTCCTACGAGCAGTACTTC
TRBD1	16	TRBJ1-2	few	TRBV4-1	CASSQESTGGPYGYTF	TGCGCCAGCAGCCAAGAATCCACAGGGGGGCCCTATGGCTACACCTTC
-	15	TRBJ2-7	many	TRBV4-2	CASSQERSVSYEQYF	TGTGCCAGCAGCCAAGAGCGGTCAGTCTCCTACGAGCAGTACTTC
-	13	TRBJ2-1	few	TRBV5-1	CASSLAGYSQQFF	TGCGCCAGCAGCTTGGCGGGATACTCTCAGCAGTTCTTC
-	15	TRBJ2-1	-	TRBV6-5	CASSYSRDLLDEQFF	TGTGCCAGCAGTTACTCGAGAGACCTATTGGATGAGCAGTTCTTC
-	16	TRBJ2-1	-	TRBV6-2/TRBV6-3	CASSSTAPSSYNEQFF	TGTGCCAGCAGTTCGACAGCGCCGAGCTCCTACAATGAGCAGTTCTTC
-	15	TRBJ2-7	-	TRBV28	CASSSLGLIYYEQYF	TGTGCCAGCAGTTCGTTGGGACTTATCTACTACGAGCAGTACTTC
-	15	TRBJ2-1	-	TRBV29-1	CSVILMKAGDDEQFF	TGCAGCGTCATCCTAATGAAGGCTGGGGACGATGAGCAGTTCTTC
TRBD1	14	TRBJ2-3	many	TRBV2	CASSRQGAGDTQYF	TGTGCCAGCAGCAGACAGGGGGCGGGAGATACGCAGTATTTT
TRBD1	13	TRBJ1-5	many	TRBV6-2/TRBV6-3	CASNDRVVQPQHF	TGTGCCAGCAACGACAGGGTGGTTCAGCCCCAGCATTTT
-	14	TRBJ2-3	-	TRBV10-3	CAISEGQRGDTQYF	TGTGCCATCAGTGAAGGGCAGCGTGGAGATACGCAGTATTTT
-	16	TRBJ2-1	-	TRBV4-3	CASSQDIRADGAEQFF	TGCGCCAGCAGCCAAGATATCCGAGCCGACGGGGCTGAGCAGTTCTTC
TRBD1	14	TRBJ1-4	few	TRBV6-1	CASTVRGRVEKLFF	TGTGCCAGCACTGTGAGGGGGCGGGTGGAAAAACTGTTTTTT
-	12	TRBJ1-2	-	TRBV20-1	CSARAGNYDYTF	TGCAGTGCTAGAGCCGGGAACTATGACTACACCTTC
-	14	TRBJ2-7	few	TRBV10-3	CAIRGGSLSYEQYF	TGTGCCATCAGGGGGGGTAGCCTATCCTACGAGCAGTACTTC
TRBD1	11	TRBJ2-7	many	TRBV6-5	CASRQGDEQYF	TGTGCCAGCCGACAGGGGGACGAGCAGTACTTC
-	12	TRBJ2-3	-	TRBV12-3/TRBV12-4	CASSLGGATQYF	TGTGCCAGCAGTTTGGGTGGGGCTACGCAGTATTTT
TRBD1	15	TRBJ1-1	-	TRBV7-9	CASSTLNRDSWRAFF	TGTGCCAGCAGCACCCTAAACCGGGACAGCTGGCGAGCTTTCTTT
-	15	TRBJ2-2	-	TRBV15	CATSKRESNTGELFF	TGTGCCACCAGCAAACGAGAGTCGAACACCGGGGAGCTGTTTTTT
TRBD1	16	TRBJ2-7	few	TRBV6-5	CASSSRLTGAGSEQYF	TGTGCCAGCAGTTCCCGATTGACAGGGGCGGGTAGCGAGCAGTACTTC
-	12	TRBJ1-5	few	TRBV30	CAWSVRVGPQHF	TGTGCCTGGAGTGTACGCGTGGGGCCCCAGCATTTT
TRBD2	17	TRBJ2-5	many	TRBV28	CASSSPASGRNQETQYF	TGTGCCAGCAGTTCTCCGGCTAGCGGGAGAAACCAAGAGACCCAGTACTTC
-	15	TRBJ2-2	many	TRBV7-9	CASTPRSGDTGELFF	TGTGCCAGCACTCCCCGGAGCGGAGACACCGGGGAGCTGTTTTTT
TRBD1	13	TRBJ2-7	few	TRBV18	CASSEGQGYEQYF	TGTGCCAGCTCCGAGGGACAGGGCTACGAGCAGTACTTC
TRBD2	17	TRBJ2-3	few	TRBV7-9	CASSLLSLAGDADTQYF	TGTGCCAGCAGCTTATTAAGTCTAGCGGGAGATGCAGATACGCAGTATTTT
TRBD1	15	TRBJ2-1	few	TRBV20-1	CSATPTGSSYNEQFF	TGCAGTGCTACCCCGACAGGGAGCTCCTACAATGAGCAGTTCTTC
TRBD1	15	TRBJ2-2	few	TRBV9	CASSGVGTGLRELFF	TGTGCCAGCAGCGGCGTAGGGACAGGGCTGAGGGAGCTGTTTTTT
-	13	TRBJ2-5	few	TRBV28	CASSLGVVETQYF	TGTGCCAGCAGTTTGGGTGTCGTGGAGACCCAGTACTTC